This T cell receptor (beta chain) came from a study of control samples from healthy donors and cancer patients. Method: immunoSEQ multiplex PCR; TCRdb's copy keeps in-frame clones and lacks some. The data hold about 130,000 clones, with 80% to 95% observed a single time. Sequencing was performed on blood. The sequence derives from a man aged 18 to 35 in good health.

The chain's CDR3 is CASSDTRTGNSPLHF. The DNA for the CDR3 is TGTGCCAGCAGTGACACCCGGACAGGGAATTCACCCCTCCACTTT. The rearrangement links TRBV6-4 to TRBJ1-6; 8 bases match TRBD1. The CDR3 covers 15 residues. J gave up 7 bases and V 2 bases, and 4 bases lay outside the gene matches. Germline lookup yields CDR1 MRHNA and CDR2 SNTAGT.